The 14 T cell receptor beta chains below all came from one sample that was sequenced in a study of molecular identifiers for immune sequencing clone quantification. TCRdb re-called the PCR reads with MiXCR, one entry per CDR3 protein. Of about 630,000 distinct CDR3 sequences listed, about 25% were seen once; the top ten hold about 0.78%. Sequencing used naive CD8+ T cells from blood, with Jurkat cell RNA spiked in. Subset noted: FACS-sorted CD8+CD4-CCR7+CD45RA+ naive T cells. These receptor sequences come from a human donor in good health. Some libraries in this study had Jurkat cell RNA spiked in.

The CDR3 here is CASSPYRALLEKLFF. DNA for the CDR3: TGTGCCAGCAGTCCCTACAGGGCGTTACTTGAAAAACTGTTTTTT. The chain carries TRBV28 and TRBJ1-4; tentatively, D is TRBD1 (6 bases). CDR1 MDHEN and CDR2 SYDVKM come from the germline V gene. This CDR3 has 15 amino acids. Trimming shortened V by 5 bases and J by 7 bases, and 17 bases separated the two germline ends.

In this sample, this clonotype turned up once. This rearrangement joins TRBV27 to TRBJ1-4; D gene uncertain. Germline V gene sequence: CDR1 MNHEY, CDR2 SMNVEV (reference sequence). This CDR3 contains 15 residues. V was trimmed by 8 bases and J by 0 bases, leaving 13 bases between them. CDR3 DNA: TGTGCCAGCGGCGAAAGACATTCAACTAATGAAAAACTGTTTTTT. Translating gives CASGERHSTNEKLFF.

This clonotype was seen at least ten times. V is TRBV4-1 and J is TRBJ1-2; perhaps TRBD1 as D (5 bases). V was clipped by 0 bases and J by 7 bases, with 15 bases between them. The germline CDR1 and CDR2 sequences are MGHRA and YSYEKL. The CDR3 loop spans 15 amino acids. The CDR3 nucleotides read TGCGCCAGCAGCCAAGATCGTACAGGTTCATTTGGCTACACCTTC. Translation gives CASSQDRTGSFGYTF.

This clonotype was recorded at least ten times. J is TRBJ2-3 and V is TRBV27; 13 nucleotides align to TRBD2. Germline CDR1 reads MNHEY; CDR2 reads SMNVEV (reference sequence). The CDR3 consists of 16 residues. V lost 3 bases to trimming and J lost 2 bases; unmatched junction nucleotides: 2. The CDR3 loop is CASSFGTSGATDTQYF. CDR3 in DNA: TGTGCCAGCAGTTTCGGGACTAGCGGGGCCACAGATACGCAGTATTTT.

This clonotype was detected once. The junction does not match germline at one end; this may be a read error. The chain carries TRBV12-3 or TRBV12-4 and TRBJ2-3; D may be TRBD1 (6 bases). The CDR3 totals 15 residues. The CDR3 DNA is TGTGCCAGCAGACGCGGACAGTTTTCCACAGATACGCGGTATTTT. The encoded protein is CASRRGQFSTDTRYF.

Ten or more counts support this clonotype. The chain combines TRBV9 with TRBJ1-1, with 10 bases identical to TRBD1. The ends lost 0 bases at V and 0 bases at J; junction bases unmatched: 8. This CDR3 has 18 residues. CDR1 is SGDLS and CDR2 is YYNGEE in the germline V gene. CDR3 bases: TGTGCCAGCAGCGTAGCTAAGACAGGGGGCGGCTTGAACACTGAAGCTTTCTTT. Protein: CASSVAKTGGGLNTEAFF. The whole variable domain, filled in from reference TRBV9 and TRBJ1-1, reads DSGVTQTPKHLITATGQRVTLRCSPRSGDLSVYWYQQSLDQGLQFLIQYYNGEERAKGNILERFSAQQFPDLHSELNLSSLELGDSALYFCASSVAKTGGGLNTEAFFGQGTRLTVV.

The V and J genes are TRBV27 and TRBJ2-1, with D maybe TRBD2 (7 bases). The germline gives CDR1 MNHEY, CDR2 SMNVEV (reference sequence). Trimming shortened V by 6 bases and J by 4 bases, and 19 bases separated the two germline ends. The CDR3 contains 16 residues. The CDR3 DNA is TGTGCCAGCAGCTGGCTTTCGGGGGGCACATACAATGAGCAGTTCTTC. Translation gives CASSWLSGGTYNEQFF.

This chain joins TRBV6-5 and TRBJ1-2, with no clear D. This CDR3 region has 14 residues. Germline-derived CDR1 and CDR2 are MNHEY and SVGAGI. The V end was cut by 2 bases, the J end by 6 bases, with 13 bases between. CDR3 amino acids: CASSYGPYIDGYTF. The CDR3 nucleotides are TGTGCCAGCAGTTACGGCCCGTACATTGATGGCTACACCTTC.

The chain carries TRBV27 and TRBJ2-3; 7 bases fit TRBD2. V was clipped by 6 bases and J by 4 bases; unmatched bases: 7. This CDR3 has 14 amino acids. CDR1 is MNHEY, CDR2 SMNVEV, per germline (reference sequence). CDR3 in DNA: TGTGCCAGCAGAAAGCGGGGTCTCCCAGATACGCAGTATTTT. Its translation is CASRKRGLPDTQYF.

A few counts support this clonotype. The CDR3 loop is CASRTPGGAYEQYF. The CDR3, as DNA: TGTGCCAGCAGAACCCCCGGGGGGGCTTACGAGCAGTACTTC. V is TRBV5-8 and J is TRBJ2-7; 8 bases line up with TRBD2. The germline V gene has CDR1 SGHTS and CDR2 YDEGEE. With V trimmed by 5 bases and J by 4 bases, 8 bases remained unmatched. The CDR3 runs 14 residues.

This clonotype was counted a few times. The V gene is TRBV27, the J gene TRBJ2-7; 7 bases are shared with TRBD2. This CDR3 spans 14 amino acids. After removal of 4 bases from V and 2 bases from J, the junction contained 5 bases not matched to a gene. Germline V gene data show CDR1 as MNHEY and CDR2 as SMNVEV (reference sequence). CDR3 in DNA: TGTGCCAGCAGTTATCAAGCGGGGACCTACGAGCAGTACTTC. Translation: CASSYQAGTYEQYF.

V and J are TRBV20-1 and TRBJ2-3; 12 bases are a match to TRBD2. The CDR3 is 18 residues long. V trimming: 6 bases; J trimming: 4 bases; junction bases outside the gene matches: 17. Looked up from germline, CDR1 is DFQATT and CDR2 is SNEGSKA (reference sequence). The CDR3 here is CSATDITSGRRDPDTQYF. The CDR3 DNA is TGCAGTGCAACCGACATTACTAGCGGGAGGCGTGACCCAGATACGCAGTATTTT.

This clonotype occurred a few times. V usage is TRBV6-2 or TRBV6-3 and J usage is TRBJ1-4; no definite D call. CDR3 length: 13 amino acids. Deletions cut 7 bases from V and 8 bases from J, with 14 bases between. The germline V gene encodes CDR1 MNHEY and CDR2 SVGEGT. DNA for the CDR3: TGTGCCAGCAATTTCGGGGTCTACGAAAAACTGTTTTTT. Residues: CASNFGVYEKLFF.

Details on this clonotype: A much larger clonotype is one base distant, so this may be a read error. The J gene is TRBJ2-7, the V gene TRBV20-1; TRBD2 is a possible D gene (6 bases). V was trimmed by 2 bases and J by 5 bases, leaving 16 bases between them. Germline CDR1 is DFQATT and CDR2 is SNEGSKA (reference sequence). The CDR3 is 14 amino acids. CDR3 protein: CSARRLDLGHEQYF. In nucleotides, the CDR3 is TGCAGTGCTAGACGACTAGATCTAGGACACGAGCAGTACTTC.